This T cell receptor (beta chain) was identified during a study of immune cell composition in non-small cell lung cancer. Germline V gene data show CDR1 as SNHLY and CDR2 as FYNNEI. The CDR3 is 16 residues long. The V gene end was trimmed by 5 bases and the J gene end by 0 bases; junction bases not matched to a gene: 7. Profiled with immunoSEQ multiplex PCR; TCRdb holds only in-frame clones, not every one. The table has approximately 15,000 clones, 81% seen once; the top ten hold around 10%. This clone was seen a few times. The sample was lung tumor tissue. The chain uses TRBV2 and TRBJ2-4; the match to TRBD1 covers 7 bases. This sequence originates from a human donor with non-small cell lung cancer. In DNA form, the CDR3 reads TGTGCCAGCAGTCCGAGACAGGGAGTAGCCAAAAACATTCAGTACTTC. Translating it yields CASSPRQGVAKNIQYF.